These 8 T cell receptor beta chains originate from one sample sequenced in a study of neurological immune-mediated disorders. TCRdb reprocessed the 5' RACE reads via MiXCR and lists one record per CDR3 protein. This table holds roughly 71,000 distinct CDR3 sequences, almost 4% found once. The sample was PBMCs. Receptor source: a man younger than 40 with multiple sclerosis.

To note about this clonotype: At one of its ends the junction is not consistent with the germline gene, which may arise from a read error. The chain links TRBV7-8 to TRBJ1-5; D possibly corresponds to TRBD1 (5 bases). Germline CDR1 reads SGHVS; CDR2 reads FQNEAQ. This CDR3 spans 18 amino acids. This chain's CDR3 is CASSLGRSPALSNQPQNF. DNA for the CDR3: TGTGCCAGCAGCTTGGGGCGGTCGCCCGCCCTTAGCAATCAGCCCCAGAATTTT.

Many counts were recorded for this clonotype. This chain uses TRBV4-1 with TRBJ1-4; tentatively, D is TRBD1 (6 bases). The CDR3 length is 15 residues. Germline CDR1 and CDR2: MGHRA and YSYEKL. V lost 7 bases to trimming and J lost 8 bases, with 20 bases between them. In nucleotides, the CDR3 is TGCGCCAGCAAGAACCCCAACCAGGGGAACGAAAAACTGTTTTTT. It codes for CASKNPNQGNEKLFF.

This clonotype was detected many times. The chain is built from TRBV13 and TRBJ2-7; D gene ambiguous. The CDR3 has 12 residues. Germline V lookup: CDR1 PRHDT, CDR2 FYEKMQ (reference sequence). V shed 5 bases and J shed 4 bases, with 9 bases lying between them. The CDR3 nucleotides read TGTGCCAGCAGCGGCTCTCGGTACGAGCAGTACTTC. Amino acid sequence: CASSGSRYEQYF.

This clonotype appeared many times. The rearrangement links TRBV20-1 to TRBJ2-2; TRBD1 aligns across 12 bases. The CDR3 has 16 amino acids. J lost 6 bases, V lost 0 bases, and 5 bases had no gene match. Germline CDR1 reads DFQATT; CDR2 reads SNEGSKA (reference sequence). The CDR3 here is CSARDWGQGASGELFF. CDR3 DNA: TGCAGTGCTAGAGATTGGGGACAGGGGGCATCCGGGGAGCTGTTTTTT.

This clonotype showed up just a few times. This chain's CDR3 is CASSLAGWASGGSSSYNEQFF. The CDR3 DNA follows: TGTGCCAGCAGCTTGGCGGGTTGGGCTAGCGGGGGCTCGAGCTCCTACAATGAGCAGTTCTTC. This sequence joins TRBV5-4 and TRBJ2-1, with TRBD2 matching over 10 bases. This CDR3 is built from 21 residues. V was clipped by 0 bases and J by 0 bases; unmatched bases: 15. The germline CDR1 and CDR2 sequences are SGHNT and YYREEE (reference sequence).

Worth noting for this clonotype: A single base separates this from a much larger clone, so it may be a read error. The rearrangement links TRBV10-3 to TRBJ2-7; D uncertain. The CDR3 consists of 14 residues. V was shortened by 6 bases and J by 7 bases, with 19 bases between the two germline ends. Germline CDR1 reads ENHRY; CDR2 reads SYGVKD. CDR3 sequence (DNA): TGTGCCATCAGGCAGGCTAAAAGGGCTGGAGAGCAGTACTTC. This sequence encodes CAIRQAKRAGEQYF.

This clonotype has ten or more counts. The V and J genes are TRBV20-1 and TRBJ2-1; no clear D. The CDR3 is made up of 13 amino acids. Trimming took off 0 bases at V and 4 bases at J, with 7 bases between the two ends. The germline V gene has CDR1 DFQATT and CDR2 SNEGSKA (reference sequence). The CDR3 reads CSARDLSYNEQFF. CDR3 in DNA: TGCAGTGCTAGAGATTTAAGTTACAATGAGCAGTTCTTC.

This clonotype was detected many times. This rearrangement joins TRBV7-2 to TRBJ2-3; tentatively, D is TRBD1 or TRBD2 (5 bases each). The V and J ends lost 3 bases and 4 bases respectively, with 8 bases between them. This CDR3 is 13 amino acids long. CDR1 is SGHTA, CDR2 FQGNSA, per germline. The CDR3 reads CASSFRDADTQYF. In DNA form, the CDR3 reads TGTGCCAGCAGCTTCAGGGACGCAGATACGCAGTATTTT.